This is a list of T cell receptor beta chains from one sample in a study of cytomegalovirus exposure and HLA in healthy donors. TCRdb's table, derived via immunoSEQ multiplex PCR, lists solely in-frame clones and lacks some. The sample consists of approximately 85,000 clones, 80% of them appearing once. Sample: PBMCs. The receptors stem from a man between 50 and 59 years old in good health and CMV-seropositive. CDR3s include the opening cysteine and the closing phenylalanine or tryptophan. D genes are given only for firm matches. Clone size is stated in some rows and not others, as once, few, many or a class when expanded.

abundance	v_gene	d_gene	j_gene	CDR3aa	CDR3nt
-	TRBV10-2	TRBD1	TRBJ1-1	CASRDRGTEAFF	TGCGCCAGCAGGGACAGGGGAACTGAAGCTTTCTTT
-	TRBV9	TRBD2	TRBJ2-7	CAPGGGRSSYEQYF	TGTGCCCCGGGGGGAGGGCGCTCCTCCTACGAGCAGTACTTC
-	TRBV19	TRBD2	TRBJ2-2	CASSIGLASNTGELFF	TGTGCCAGTAGCATCGGACTAGCGTCGAACACCGGGGAGCTGTTTTTT
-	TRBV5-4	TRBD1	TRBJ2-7	CASSLISGTGSLSSYEQYF	TGTGCCAGCAGCTTGATCTCCGGGACAGGGAGTCTTTCCTCCTACGAGCAGTACTTC
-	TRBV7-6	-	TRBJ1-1	CASSFSHLGPGGSSEAFF	TGTGCCAGCAGCTTCTCGCACCTCGGGCCGGGGGGCAGTTCTGAAGCTTTCTTT
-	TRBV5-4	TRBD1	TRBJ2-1	CASSLDQGAVDEQFF	TGTGCCAGCAGCTTGGATCAGGGGGCCGTCGATGAGCAGTTCTTC
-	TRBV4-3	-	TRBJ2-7	CASSQDDRPHYEQYF	TGCGCCAGCAGCCAAGATGACAGGCCTCACTACGAGCAGTACTTC
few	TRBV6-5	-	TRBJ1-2	CASSYRRNYGYTF	TGTGCCAGCAGTTATAGGCGGAACTATGGCTACACCTTC
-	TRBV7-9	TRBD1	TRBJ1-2	CASSSGGRNYGYTF	TGTGCCAGCAGCTCAGGGGGTCGGAACTATGGCTACACCTTC
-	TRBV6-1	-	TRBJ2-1	CASKGEWYNEQFF	TGTGCCAGCAAGGGAGAATGGTACAATGAGCAGTTCTTC
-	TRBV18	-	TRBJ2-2	CASSPPVGNTGELFF	TGTGCCAGCTCACCACCGGTCGGGAACACCGGGGAGCTGTTTTTT
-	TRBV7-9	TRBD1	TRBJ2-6	CASSLPDRDGANVLTF	TGTGCCAGCAGCTTACCGGACAGGGATGGGGCCAACGTCCTGACTTTC
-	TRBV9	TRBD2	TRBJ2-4	CASSRVAGENIQYF	TGTGCCAGCAGCCGCGTGGCGGGAGAAAACATTCAGTACTTC
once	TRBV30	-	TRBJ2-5	CAWGRGGGTQYF	TGTGCCTGGGGCAGGGGAGGGGGGACCCAGTACTTC
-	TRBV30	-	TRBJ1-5	CAWSRTASREPQHF	TGTGCCTGGAGTCGGACAGCGAGCAGGGAGCCCCAGCATTTT